This T cell receptor (beta chain) was sequenced for a study of blood T cells in healthy people across ages. This clonotype was counted at least ten times. Its antigen remains unknown. Samples had at least 6.5 million PBMCs isolated from them. Germline V gene lookup returns CDR1 MNHEY and CDR2 SVGEGT. Germline trimming cut 8 bases from V and 2 bases from J; bases unmatched to any gene: 9. The CDR3 is made up of 15 amino acids. A second PCR of roughly 7 to 11 cycles used a sample-barcoded 5' primer and a J-beta primer mix. MiXCR was run by TCRdb on the 5' RACE reads, yielding one entry per CDR3 protein. Of more than 700,000 distinct CDR3 sequences listed, about 47% are singletons. Study-level results: PBMCs that were unsorted prevented a conclusive naive versus antigen-experienced comparison. TCR beta diversity, measured per million T cells, fell in a roughly linear way with age.

This sequence joins TRBV6-2 or TRBV6-3 and TRBJ2-1; the match to TRBD2 covers 7 bases. What was sequenced was blood. The clonotype was recovered from a man older than 75 in good health. The CDR3 loop is CASGIKRGAYNEQFF. DNA for the CDR3: TGTGCCAGCGGTATAAAGCGGGGCGCCTACAATGAGCAGTTCTTC.